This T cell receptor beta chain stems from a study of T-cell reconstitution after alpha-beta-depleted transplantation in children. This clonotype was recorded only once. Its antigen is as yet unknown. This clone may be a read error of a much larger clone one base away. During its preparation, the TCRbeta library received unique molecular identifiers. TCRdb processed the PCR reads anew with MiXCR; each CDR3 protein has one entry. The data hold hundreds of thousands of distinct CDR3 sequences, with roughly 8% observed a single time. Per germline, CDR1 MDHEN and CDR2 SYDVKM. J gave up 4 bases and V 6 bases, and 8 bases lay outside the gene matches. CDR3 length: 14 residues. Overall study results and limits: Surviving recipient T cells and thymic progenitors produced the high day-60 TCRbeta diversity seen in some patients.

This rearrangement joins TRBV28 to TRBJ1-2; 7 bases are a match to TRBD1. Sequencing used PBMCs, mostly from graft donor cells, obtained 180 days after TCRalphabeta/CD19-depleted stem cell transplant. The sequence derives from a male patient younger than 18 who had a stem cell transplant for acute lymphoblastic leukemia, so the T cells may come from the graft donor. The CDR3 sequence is CASRSGQMIYGYTF. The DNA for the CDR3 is TGTGCCAGCAGGTCGGGACAGATGATCTATGGCTACACCTTC.